Each of the 21 T cell receptor beta chains below was sequenced from the same sample in a study of tumor-infiltrating lymphocytes in primary liver carcinoma. Starting material for RNA and DNA co-extraction consisted of about 20-33 mg of unsorted bulk tissue. The investigators made TCR beta cDNA from roughly 0.55 ug total RNA, using a constant-region primer. It was through three nested multiplex PCR rounds of slightly modified ARM-PCR that TCR beta libraries arose. TRBV1-TRBV30 forward and Cbeta reverse primers drove the first two approximately 10-cycle rounds. MiXCR, applied by TCRdb to the multiplex PCR reads, yields one record per CDR3 protein. The repertoire holds 90,000 to 150,000 distinct CDR3 sequences, with under 70% as singletons. The sample was tumor-adjacent normal liver tissue. These receptors came from a woman aged 60-70 years with primary liver carcinoma and hepatitis B virus infection.

DNA of the CDR3: TGTGCCAGTTCGACTAGCGGGAGTACAGATACGCAGTATTTT. Translated: CASSTSGSTDTQYF. The chain recombines TRBV19 with TRBJ2-3, with 12 bases lining up with TRBD2. In germline, CDR1 is LNHDA, CDR2 SQIVND (reference sequence). With 8 bases clipped from V and 3 bases from J, the junction kept 3 bases outside the gene matches. This CDR3 region has 14 residues.

This clonotype came up a few times. A single base separates this from a much larger clone, so it may be a read error. The chain carries TRBV6-6 and TRBJ2-3; 14 bases map to TRBD2. The CDR3 covers 17 residues. CDR1 is MNHNY and CDR2 is SVGAGI in the germline V gene (reference sequence). CDR3 sequence (DNA): TGTGCCACCCGAAGAGGGACTAGCGGGGGAAGCACAGATACGCGGTATTTT. This gives the protein CATRRGTSGGSTDTRYF.

The V and J genes are TRBV28 and TRBJ2-4; no clear D gene. The length of the CDR3 is 15 residues. The germline CDR1 and CDR2 sequences are MDHEN and SYDVKM. V dropped 8 bases and J dropped 1 base, with 15 bases sitting between them. This CDR3 reads CASGLGGLAKNIQYF. In DNA, the CDR3 is TGTGCCAGCGGCCTGGGCGGCCTTGCCAAAAACATTCAGTACTTC.

This clonotype has just a few counts. The chain couples TRBV7-3 to TRBJ2-7; the D gene is possibly TRBD1 (6 bases). The CDR3 consists of 11 residues. Trimming took 4 bases from V and 6 from J, leaving 7 bases between them. Germline V lookup: CDR1 SGHTA, CDR2 FQGTGA. This CDR3 is CASSSQGEQYF. The CDR3 DNA follows: TGTGCCAGCAGCTCACAGGGCGAGCAGTACTTC.

Many counts were recorded for this clonotype. The rearrangement links TRBV6-1 to TRBJ2-1; 8 nucleotides agree with TRBD1. This CDR3 comprises 13 residues. V was clipped by 11 bases and J by 9 bases; unmatched bases: 12. CDR1 is MNHNS, CDR2 SASEGT, per germline. The CDR3: CAGQGSHRGEQFF. The CDR3 region has the DNA TGTGCCGGACAGGGTTCGCATAGAGGTGAGCAGTTCTTC.

Points on this clonotype: The junction departs from germline at one end; a sequencing error may be responsible. The J gene is TRBJ1-5, the V gene TRBV12-3 or TRBV12-4; D perhaps matches TRBD1 (5 bases). This CDR3 has 16 amino acids. DNA for the CDR3: TGTGCCAGAAGTTCTCGAGGGCAGGGAACTGATCAGCCCCAGCATTTT. It specifies CARSSRGQGTDQPQHF.

This clonotype was counted a single time. Just one base apart from a much larger clone, this may be a read error. CDR3 bases: TGTGACAGCAGCTCCGACTACGAGCAGTACTTC. It codes for CDSSSDYEQYF. V and J are TRBV7-9 and TRBJ2-7; D call uncertain. Germline V gene sequence: CDR1 SEHNR, CDR2 FQNEAQ (reference sequence). This CDR3 has 11 residues.

This clonotype was seen many times. This rearrangement joins TRBV28 to TRBJ2-1; 9 positions match TRBD2. Trimming cost V 3 bases and J 0 bases; bases outside gene matches: 6. The CDR3 totals 17 residues. Germline V CDR1 and CDR2: MDHEN, SYDVKM. This CDR3 is CASSFPTSGLSYNEQFF. CDR3 coding DNA: TGTGCCAGCAGTTTTCCGACTAGCGGTCTCTCCTACAATGAGCAGTTCTTC.

Regarding this clonotype: The germline gene is not matched at one end of the junction; a read error may be the cause. This chain connects TRBV6-5 to TRBJ1-6; D is possibly TRBD1 (5 bases). Germline CDR1 reads MNHEY; CDR2 reads SVGAGI. The CDR3 length is 15 residues. The chain's CDR3 is CAGSYSWGFDPPLHF. As DNA, the CDR3 is TGTGCCGGCAGTTACTCTTGGGGGTTCGATCCACCCCTCCACTTT.

There are a few counts of this clonotype. Since a much larger clone is just one base distant, this may be a read error. This chain uses TRBV11-2 with TRBJ2-4; the D is unclear. Trimming cost V 10 bases and J 0 bases, with 16 bases left between them. Per the germline V gene, CDR1 is SGHAT and CDR2 is FQNNGV. The CDR3 is 15 residues long. In nucleotides, the CDR3 is TGTGCCAACACCACTTCGGCGGTAGCCAAAAACATTCAGTACTTC. It yields the protein CANTTSAVAKNIQYF. The whole variable domain, remainder taken from reference TRBV11-2 and TRBJ2-4, is EAGVAQSPRYKIIEKRQSVAFWCNPISGHATLYWYQQILGQGPKLLIQFQNNGVVDDSQLPKDRFSAERLKGVDSTLKIQPAKLEDSAVYLCANTTSAVAKNIQYFGAGTRLSVL.

Regarding this clonotype: This may be a read error: a much more frequent sequence differs by one nucleotide. The genes are TRBV5-1 and TRBJ2-1; no clear D gene. V was shortened by 0 bases and J by 2 bases, with 6 bases between the two germline ends. The CDR3 consists of 14 residues. The V gene's germline CDR1 is SGHRS and CDR2 YFSETQ. CDR3 sequence reads: CASSLGKTYNEQFF. For the CDR3, the DNA is TGCGCCAGCAGCTTGGGCAAAACCTACAATGAGCAGTTCTTC.

Note on this clonotype: This is likely a read error, given that the CDR3 carries no conserved phenylalanine or tryptophan at its end. The chain is built from TRBV6-2 or TRBV6-3 and TRBJ2-7; 9 bases are shared with TRBD2. Germline V gene data show CDR1 as MNHEY and CDR2 as SVGEGT. The CDR3 covers 17 residues. DNA of the CDR3: TGTACCAGTAGTTACTCGACCGTTAGCGGGAGTTGGCACGAGCAGTACTTA. Amino acids: CTSSYSTVSGSWHEQYL.

This clonotype was observed many times. The chain combines TRBV7-9 with TRBJ2-1, with D possibly matching TRBD2 (6 bases). CDR1 is SEHNR, CDR2 FQNEAQ, per germline (reference sequence). The CDR3 extends over 17 amino acids. V shed 3 bases and J shed 5 bases, with 20 bases lying between them. The CDR3 here is CASSFETGLGTHNEQFF. CDR3 bases: TGTGCCAGCAGCTTCGAGACGGGGCTCGGGACTCACAATGAGCAGTTCTTC.

This clonotype was seen at least ten times. This chain connects TRBV4-1 to TRBJ2-4; 15 bases line up with TRBD2. The CDR3 spans 19 residues. The V gene end was trimmed by 0 bases and the J gene end by 1 base; junction bases not matched to a gene: 4. Looked up from germline, CDR1 is MGHRA and CDR2 is YSYEKL. For the CDR3, the DNA is TGCGCCAGCAGCCAAGAGAGAGGACTAGCGGGAGGGGCCAAAAACATTCAGTACTTC. This encodes CASSQERGLAGGAKNIQYF.

As for this clonotype: Possible read error: a much larger clone is one base away. This chain connects TRBV5-4 to TRBJ2-1; 9 nucleotides align to TRBD2. The CDR3 runs 16 residues. V was clipped by 3 bases and J by 6 bases; unmatched bases: 10. Germline V lookup: CDR1 SGHNT, CDR2 YYREEE (reference sequence). CDR3 bases: TGTGCCAGCAGCTCTTTTGGGGTAGCGGGAGCCAATGAGCAGTTCTTC. Protein sequence: CASSSFGVAGANEQFF.

This clonotype qualifies as medium-sized (0.01 to 0.1%). The V call is TRBV29-1, the J call TRBJ2-3; D is tentatively TRBD1 or TRBD2 (5 bases each). This CDR3 region has 15 residues. V was pared by 1 base and J by 5 bases, with 16 bases between. Germline V gives CDR1 SQVTM, CDR2 ANQGSEA. The chain's CDR3 is CSVEARDRGKDTQYF. CDR3 in DNA: TGCAGCGTTGAAGCTAGGGACCGGGGTAAAGATACGCAGTATTTT.

As regards this clonotype: Here the CDR3 omits its conserved ending phenylalanine or tryptophan, so a read error is the likely source. No DNA is shown, since the ends of the CDR3 on it are uncertain; the CDR3 is the one TCRdb lists. V usage is TRBV11-2 and J usage is TRBJ2-1; the D call TRBD2 from the table was never checked on the DNA. Germline V gene data show CDR1 as SGHAT and CDR2 as FQNNGV. The CDR3 has 16 residues if both end residues are counted. CDR3 sequence reads: CASSLDLTGGGNEQFL.

The chain uses TRBV20-1 and TRBJ1-5; the D is unclear. In germline, CDR1 is DFQATT, CDR2 SNEGSKA (reference sequence). Trimming cost V 3 bases and J 1 base, with 13 bases left between them. The CDR3 extends over 15 amino acids. Written as DNA, the CDR3 is TGCAGTGCTAGTGTAGGCCTTACAAGCAATCAGCCCCAGCATTTT. Translating it yields CSASVGLTSNQPQHF.

With regard to this clonotype: A read error may explain this, as a much larger clone is one base away. The chain employs TRBV10-3 and TRBJ2-7, with 8 bases aligning to TRBD1. Germline trimming cut 6 bases from V and 7 bases from J; bases unmatched to any gene: 8. The CDR3 is 13 amino acids. Germline CDR1 reads ENHRY; CDR2 reads SYGVKD. CDR3: CAIRQGVTGEQYF. In nucleotides, the CDR3 is TGTGCCATCAGACAGGGGGTTACGGGGGAGCAGTACTTC.

This chain uses TRBV4-1 with TRBJ2-2; perhaps D is TRBD1 or TRBD2 (5 bases each). Germline V gives CDR1 MGHRA, CDR2 YSYEKL. The CDR3 has 15 residues. The V gene lost 3 bases and the J gene lost 4 bases, with 12 bases spanning the gap. The CDR3 nucleotides read TGCGCCAGCAGCCAGAGGGGTTCGGCCACCGGGGAGCTGTTTTTT. Its protein is CASSQRGSATGELFF.

Worth noting for this clonotype: The CDR3 does not close with the conserved phenylalanine or tryptophan, likely indicating a read error. The limits of the CDR3 on the DNA are not certain, so only TCRdb's listed CDR3 is given. The chain is built from TRBV11-2 and TRBJ1-2; the table's D call, TRBD1, was not checked against the DNA. Germline assignment: CDR1 SGHAT and CDR2 FQNNGV. The CDR3 has 13 residues if both end residues are counted. This chain's CDR3 is CASSSPRGDRYSS.